This T cell receptor (beta chain) was identified during a study of T cells in Graves' hyperthyroidism and ophthalmopathy. As concerns this clonotype: Its target is not known.

Any patient presenting with uncontrolled infection, other autoimmune disease, pregnancy or lactation was left out. On the basis of clinical symptoms, serum thyroxine and TRAb, thyroid ultrasound and orbital computed tomography, diagnoses were made. RNA transcripts were the template for amplifying TCR beta CDR3 regions. The HTBI primer set was used in a first-round RT-PCR of the TCR CDR3. TCRdb independently ran MiXCR on the multiplex PCR reads; one entry per CDR3 protein. The repertoire holds more than 500,000 distinct CDR3 sequences, with roughly 46% as singletons. Notes on the study in general: A model of 13 V-J pairs discriminated ophthalmopathy from stable hyperthyroidism. Within blood appeared most thyroid clonotypes that had expanded above 0.001.

Germline-derived CDR1 and CDR2 are SGHVS and FQNEAQ. Trimming removed 5 bases from V and 4 bases from J; junction bases left unmatched: 10. There are 15 residues in the CDR3. The chain has TRBV7-8 and TRBJ2-5, with 7 bases that match TRBD2. The sequence was collected from an adult woman with Graves' disease, either hyperthyroidism or ophthalmopathy (not recorded which). Sequenced sample: peripheral blood or thyroid tissue (not recorded which). In nucleotides, the CDR3 is TGTGCCAGCAGCCCCCTGGGGGGGGAGGGAGAGACCCAGTACTTC. It specifies CASSPLGGEGETQYF.